The 27 T cell receptor beta chains below were found in one sample sequenced in a study of CD8+ T cells in alopecia areata. Investigators isolated RNA and reverse transcribed it into cDNA to act as the sequencing template. TCRdb keeps only in-frame clones here, not all; method: immunoSEQ multiplex PCR. The data contain about 110,000 clones, about 59% of them seen just once; the ten biggest clones take up 9% to 15%. Sample treatment: oral pan-JAK inhibitor, 5-10 mg twice daily. This sample comprised CD8+ T cells sorted from blood, obtained at week 24, from a patient treated with tofacitinib. The receptors originated from a human donor with alopecia areata.

This chain joins TRBV25-1 and TRBJ1-2; no firm D call. CDR1 is MGHDK and CDR2 is SYGVNS in the germline V gene. Trimming pared 3 bases from V and 0 bases from J, leaving 20 bases between. This CDR3 contains 18 residues. DNA for the CDR3: TGTGCCAGCAGTGATCAGATTGGGCCCCTAAAAGCTAACTATGGCTACACCTTC. This encodes CASSDQIGPLKANYGYTF.

This clone came up a few times. This same CDR3 is encoded by further DNA sequences in the sample. This rearrangement joins TRBV9 to TRBJ1-1; D uncertain. Germline values: CDR1 SGDLS, CDR2 YYNGEE. The CDR3 is 13 residues long. V lost 0 bases and J lost 4, with 7 bases in between. As DNA, the CDR3 is TGTGCCAGCAGCGTAGGTGGGCTCACTGAAGCTTTCTTT. Protein sequence: CASSVGGLTEAFF.

Notes on this clone: It may be a read error: a sequence one base away is much more abundant. The chain recombines TRBV7-3 with TRBJ2-3, with 14 bases that match TRBD2. Germline V gene sequence: CDR1 SGHTA, CDR2 FQGTGA. CDR3 length: 15 residues. V lost 5 bases and J lost 4; bases outside the gene matches: 2. CDR3 protein: CASSQTSGGADTQYF. For the CDR3, the DNA is TGTGCCAGCAGCCAGACTAGCGGGGGGGCAGATACGCAGTATTTT.

CDR3 coding DNA: TGTGCCTGGATAGGCGCAGGGAAGGCTGAAGCTTTCTTT. Translated, it gives CAWIGAGKAEAFF. The chain employs TRBV30 and TRBJ1-1; tentative D call: TRBD1 (5 bases). CDR1 GTSNPN and CDR2 SVGIG come from the germline V gene (reference sequence). V lost 4 bases and J lost 6, with 15 bases in between. The CDR3 length is 13 residues.

The chain has TRBV7-9 and TRBJ2-5, with D perhaps given as TRBD1 or TRBD2 (5 bases each). CDR3 size: 17 residues. CDR1 and CDR2 (germline): SEHNR, FQNEAQ (reference sequence). V was cut by 4 bases and J by 4 bases, with 22 bases left in between. The CDR3 DNA reads as TGTGCCAGCAGCTCGGTGTTGGGGGACCGTGGGCGAGAGACCCAGTACTTC. As protein: CASSSVLGDRGRETQYF.

There are a few counts of this clone. The genes are TRBV29-1 and TRBJ2-1; 7 bases line up with TRBD2. The CDR3 spans 15 residues. The V and J ends lost 7 bases and 0 bases, in that order; junction bases with no gene match: 9. The germline CDR1 and CDR2 sequences are SQVTM and ANQGSEA. The CDR3 region is CSEISGWSSYNEQFF. In nucleotides, the CDR3 is TGCAGCGAAATTAGCGGGTGGAGCTCCTACAATGAGCAGTTCTTC.

This chain joins TRBV27 and TRBJ2-5; D remains ambiguous. Germline CDR1 reads MNHEY; CDR2 reads SMNVEV (reference sequence). The V and J ends lost 5 bases and 5 bases respectively, with 12 bases between them. The CDR3 extends over 13 amino acids. The CDR3 sequence: CASSPSSYETQYF. As DNA, the CDR3 is TGTGCCAGCAGTCCCTCGTCGTATGAGACCCAGTACTTC.

This clone appeared a single time. The chain recombines TRBV7-9 with TRBJ2-4; TRBD1 aligns across 9 bases. The V and J ends lost 3 bases and 5 bases, in that order; junction bases with no gene match: 8. This CDR3 is built from 16 residues. Germline V gene sequence: CDR1 SEHNR, CDR2 FQNEAQ (reference sequence). The CDR3 loop reads CASSFDRGREENIQYF. In nucleotides, the CDR3 is TGTGCCAGCAGCTTCGACAGGGGGAGAGAGGAAAACATTCAGTACTTC.

The gene calls are TRBV25-1 and TRBJ2-2, with 8 bases identical to TRBD2. The CDR3 is 14 residues long. The V gene end was trimmed by 6 bases and the J gene end by 6 bases; junction bases not matched to a gene: 6. The germline V gene has CDR1 MGHDK and CDR2 SYGVNS. CDR3 in DNA: TGTGCCAGCAGCGGGGGGGAAAAGGCCGGGGAGCTGTTTTTT. Amino acids: CASSGGEKAGELFF.

The V gene is TRBV5-4, the J gene TRBJ2-2; D not certain. V gave up 0 bases and J gave up 6 bases, with 15 bases separating them. Germline values: CDR1 SGHNT, CDR2 YYREEE (reference sequence). The CDR3 loop spans 16 amino acids. As DNA, the CDR3 is TGTGCCAGCAGCTTGGCCCTTGAGAACCACCCCGGGGAGCTGTTTTTT. Amino acid sequence: CASSLALENHPGELFF.

This clone was detected only a few times. V and J are TRBV27 and TRBJ1-5, with TRBD1 matching 7 bases. Germline V gene sequence: CDR1 MNHEY, CDR2 SMNVEV (reference sequence). CDR3 length: 16 residues. V dropped 7 bases and J dropped 6; count of bases not matched to a gene: 15. CDR3 amino acids: CASTEPNRGAGQPQHF. CDR3 nucleotide sequence: TGTGCCAGCACGGAGCCAAACAGGGGCGCGGGTCAGCCCCAGCATTTT.

J is TRBJ1-2 and V is TRBV5-1; D call uncertain. Germline CDR1 SGHRS, CDR2 YFSETQ. The CDR3 length is 15 residues. V lost 4 bases, J lost 4 bases, and 17 bases lay in between. The CDR3 region has the DNA TGCGCCAGCAGCGCGGACGTTGGCAGCATCTATGGCTACACCTTC. This codes for CASSADVGSIYGYTF.

This sequence joins TRBV4-2 and TRBJ2-5; D is uncertain. V lost 0 bases to trimming and J lost 0 bases, with 8 bases between them. The V gene's germline CDR1 is LGHNA and CDR2 YNFKEQ. The CDR3 sequence is 15 residues long. This CDR3 is CASSQEGWNQETQYF. As DNA, the CDR3 is TGTGCCAGCAGCCAAGAAGGATGGAACCAAGAGACCCAGTACTTC.

Comment on this clone: The same CDR3 can be traced to other DNA sequences in this sample. V is TRBV6-6 and J is TRBJ1-2, with D possibly being TRBD1 (5 bases). CDR1 MNHNY and CDR2 SVGAGI come from the germline V gene (reference sequence). This CDR3 has 13 residues. V shed 0 bases and J shed 6 bases, with 8 bases lying between them. DNA for the CDR3: TGTGCCAGCAGTTACTCCGGGACGGATGGCTACACCTTC. Its translation is CASSYSGTDGYTF.

This clone turned up a few times. The chain is built from TRBV5-6 and TRBJ1-6, with 9 bases aligning to TRBD1. The germline V gene encodes CDR1 SGHDT and CDR2 YYEEEE. The CDR3 contains 14 residues. Trimming cost V 2 bases and J 8 bases; bases outside gene matches: 2. Here the CDR3 DNA reads TGTGCCAGCAGCTTTGGGACAGGGTATTCACCCCTCCACTTT. It specifies CASSFGTGYSPLHF.

This chain uses TRBV7-9 with TRBJ1-1; D is undetermined. The CDR3 runs 12 residues. Trimming pared 5 bases from V and 4 bases from J, leaving 8 bases between. Per germline, CDR1 SEHNR and CDR2 FQNEAQ (reference sequence). This chain's CDR3 is CASSRDGTEAFF. CDR3 in DNA: TGTGCCAGCAGCAGAGATGGCACTGAAGCTTTCTTT. Full variable domain (outside the CDR3, taken from reference TRBV7-9 and TRBJ1-1): DTGVSQNPRHKITKRGQNVTFRCDPISEHNRLYWYRQTLGQGPEFLTYFQNEAQLEKSRLLSDRFSAERPKGSFSTLEIQRTEQGDSAMYLCASSRDGTEAFFGQGTRLTVV.

The V gene is TRBV5-6, the J gene TRBJ2-7; D is unresolved. Germline CDR1 SGHDT, CDR2 YYEEEE. CDR3 length: 13 residues. With 2 bases removed from V and 5 bases from J, the gap between germline ends came to 11 bases. CDR3 protein: CASSLRISNEQYF. For the CDR3, the DNA is TGTGCCAGCAGCTTACGGATCAGCAACGAGCAGTACTTC.

V and J are TRBV30 and TRBJ1-1; TRBD1 matches at 7 bases. V lost 1 base and J lost 4; bases outside the gene matches: 6. The CDR3 extends over 14 amino acids. Germline CDR1 is GTSNPN and CDR2 is SVGIG (reference sequence). CDR3 in DNA: TGTGCCTGGAGTGCCCCAGGGGGTACCACTGAAGCTTTCTTT. It specifies CAWSAPGGTTEAFF.

This clone was found a few times. The gene calls are TRBV4-2 and TRBJ2-1; 13 bases align to TRBD2. The CDR3 is 23 residues long. Per the germline V gene, CDR1 is LGHNA and CDR2 is YNFKEQ. J gave up 8 bases and V 4 bases, and 29 bases lay outside the gene matches. The CDR3 loop is CASSRGEPPIFTSGGANSDEQFF. The CDR3 nucleotides are TGTGCCAGCAGCCGAGGGGAACCCCCGATATTTACTAGCGGGGGGGCCAATAGTGATGAGCAGTTCTTC.

This chain joins TRBV7-8 and TRBJ2-5; 7 bases map to TRBD2. V trimming: 10 bases; J trimming: 0 bases; junction bases outside the gene matches: 5. Germline CDR1 is SGHVS and CDR2 is FQNEAQ. The CDR3 runs to 13 residues. CDR3 bases: TGTGCCATCGGCGGGGGAAACCAAGAGACCCAGTACTTC. Its translation: CAIGGGNQETQYF.

The rearrangement uses TRBV29-1 and TRBJ1-2; D may be TRBD1 (5 bases). Germline CDR1 and CDR2: SQVTM and ANQGSEA. The V end was cut by 0 bases, the J end by 4 bases, with 15 bases between. CDR3 length: 15 residues. CDR3 amino acids: CSVEESFEGAYGYTF. The DNA of the CDR3 is TGCAGCGTTGAAGAGTCCTTCGAAGGGGCCTATGGCTACACCTTC. The full variable domain, completed using reference TRBV29-1 and TRBJ1-2, is SAVISQKPSRDICQRGTSLTIQCQVDSQVTMMFWYRQQPGQSLTLIATANQGSEATYESGFVIDKFPISRPNLTFSTLTVSNMSPEDSSIYLCSVEESFEGAYGYTFGSGTRLTVV.

In its sample, this clone was seen a few times. The chain combines TRBV9 with TRBJ1-1; D unresolved. Germline V lookup: CDR1 SGDLS, CDR2 YYNGEE. V was trimmed by 3 bases and J by 0 bases, leaving 6 bases between them. CDR3 length equals 13 residues. This CDR3 is CASSAGLNTEAFF. CDR3 nucleotide sequence: TGTGCCAGCAGCGCCGGGTTGAACACTGAAGCTTTCTTT.

This clone is termed large. The chain links TRBV18 to TRBJ2-3, with 7 positions matching TRBD2. This CDR3 is 18 amino acids long. Germline values: CDR1 KGHSH, CDR2 LQKENI. V lost 4 bases to trimming and J lost 2 bases; unmatched junction nucleotides: 15. DNA for the CDR3: TGTGCCAGCTCACGCCCTTGGGGGGGACCTAAAACCACAGATACGCAGTATTTT. This translates into CASSRPWGGPKTTDTQYF.

The chain uses TRBV19 and TRBJ1-6; 7 bases are a match to TRBD1. Germline CDR1 is LNHDA and CDR2 is SQIVND (reference sequence). V was pared by 10 bases and J by 6 bases, with 6 bases of the junction left unmatched. The CDR3 is 13 amino acids. In DNA, the CDR3 is TGTGCCATAAAGGGACAGCCTAATTCACCCCTCCACTTT. Protein: CAIKGQPNSPLHF.

The genes are TRBV10-3 and TRBJ2-3, with TRBD2 as a possible D gene (5 bases). From germline, CDR1 is ENHRY and CDR2 SYGVKD. This CDR3 has 16 residues. V lost 0 bases and J 1 base, leaving 11 bases between the germline ends. The CDR3 nucleotides read TGTGCCATCAGTGAGTCGAGAGGGTCCGGCACAGATACGCAGTATTTT. Its translation: CAISESRGSGTDTQYF.

This clone was counted a few times. The rearrangement joins TRBV29-1 to TRBJ2-1; TRBD2 is a possible D gene (6 bases). The germline CDR1 and CDR2 sequences are SQVTM and ANQGSEA. The CDR3 loop spans 11 amino acids. Trimming took off 8 bases at V and 6 bases at J, with 11 bases between the two ends. CDR3 loop: CSLTEGNEQFF. CDR3 DNA: TGCAGCCTTACGGAGGGCAATGAGCAGTTCTTC.

This clone was found a few times. CDR3 in amino acids: CASSFIDTQYF. CDR3 nucleotides: TGTGCCAGCAGCTTTATAGATACGCAGTATTTT. This sequence joins TRBV7-9 and TRBJ2-3; no reliable D call. This CDR3 has 11 amino acids. Between the trimmed V and J ends, which lost 3 bases and 5 bases, there was a span of 3 bases. CDR1 is SEHNR and CDR2 is FQNEAQ in the germline V gene (reference sequence).